This TCR beta chain was documented in a study of T cells in Graves' hyperthyroidism and ophthalmopathy. Study-wide background: The blood sample was taken at first diagnosis, before treatment began.

Overall study results and limits: In the analysis, a 13 V-J model separated ophthalmopathy from stable hyperthyroidism. Blood samples included most of the expanded thyroid clonotypes exceeding 0.001.

Diagnosing involved the use of clinical symptoms, serum thyroxine and TRAb, thyroid ultrasound and orbital computed tomography. CDR3 size: 14 residues. Deletions cut 6 bases from V and 4 bases from J, with 13 bases between. CDR1 SNHLY and CDR2 FYNNEI come from the germline V gene. This clonotype was recorded at least ten times. Antigen specificity is unknown. TCR beta CDR3 sequences were amplified from RNA transcripts. The HTBI primer set drove a first-round RT-PCR of the TCR CDR3. TCRdb passed the multiplex PCR reads through MiXCR, listing each CDR3 protein once. The data contain some 760,000 distinct CDR3 sequences, about 14% of them seen just once; the ten biggest clones take up roughly 10%.

The clonotype comes from a young woman with Graves' hyperthyroidism. The chain is built from TRBV2 and TRBJ1-5, with D possibly being TRBD1 (6 bases). The material sequenced was blood. DNA of the CDR3: TGTGCCAGCAGCGAGGGGGGATGGAATCAGCCCCAGCATTTT. Protein product: CASSEGGWNQPQHF.